These 30 T cell receptor beta chains were all obtained from the same sample, sequenced in a study of T cell responses to AZD1222 COVID-19 vaccine. Sequencing used immunoSEQ multiplex PCR; TCRdb keeps in-frame clones, though not all of them. The sample contains around 99,000 clones, roughly 90% of which appear only once. Sequenced here: peripheral blood, sampled on day 0 of AZD1222 vaccination. Every receptor here comes from an adult in good health.

This rearrangement joins TRBV11-1 to TRBJ2-1; 8 nucleotides line up with TRBD2. CDR3 length equals 16 residues. Germline lookup yields CDR1 SGHAT and CDR2 FQDESV (reference sequence). V lost 4 bases, J lost 4 bases, and 9 bases stayed unmatched. The DNA for the CDR3 is TGTGCCAGCAGCTCCCAAGTAGGACTAGCTTACAATGAGCAGTTCTTC. Translation gives CASSSQVGLAYNEQFF.

The chain links TRBV18 to TRBJ1-5; possibly TRBD1 for D (5 bases). The CDR3 is 15 residues long. Trimming pared 4 bases from V and 5 bases from J, leaving 15 bases between. Germline CDR1 reads KGHSH; CDR2 reads LQKENI. The CDR3 protein is CASSLLQGTDQPQHF. For the CDR3, the DNA is TGTGCCAGCTCACTCCTTCAGGGTACGGATCAGCCCCAGCATTTT.

The chain employs TRBV7-3 and TRBJ2-7; no firm D call. Looked up from germline, CDR1 is SGHTA and CDR2 is FQGTGA. The V end lost 2 bases, the J end lost 3 bases, and 14 bases lay between the germline ends. This CDR3 contains 15 residues. This CDR3 is CASSLGVGKGYEQYF. Here the CDR3 DNA reads TGTGCCAGCAGCTTAGGAGTGGGGAAAGGCTACGAGCAGTACTTC.

The V and J genes are TRBV2 and TRBJ1-5, with D hard to call. V lost 3 bases to trimming and J lost 2 bases, with 11 bases between them. The CDR3 covers 15 residues. The germline V gene has CDR1 SNHLY and CDR2 FYNNEI. The CDR3 region is CASSDLLTGNQPQHF. Here the CDR3 DNA reads TGTGCCAGCAGTGACCTTCTGACGGGCAATCAGCCCCAGCATTTT.

The V gene is TRBV5-1, the J gene TRBJ2-5, with 8 bases fitting TRBD2. V was clipped by 4 bases and J by 4 bases; unmatched bases: 3. Looked up from germline, CDR1 is SGHRS and CDR2 is YFSETQ. The CDR3 spans 13 residues. The CDR3: CASSTGGGETQYF. Here the CDR3 DNA reads TGCGCCAGCAGCACGGGAGGGGGAGAGACCCAGTACTTC.

The chain recombines TRBV7-2 with TRBJ1-2, with D uncertain. V lost 6 bases to trimming and J lost 4 bases, with 18 bases between them. Looked up from germline, CDR1 is SGHTA and CDR2 is FQGNSA. The CDR3 length is 15 residues. CDR3 nucleotide sequence: TGTGCCAGCAGTCCGCTGCGAGGTTTTAGCTATGGCTACACCTTC. Its translation: CASSPLRGFSYGYTF.

The CDR3, as DNA: TGCGCCAGCAGCCAAGAAGTCGGGACAGAGTTCTCCTACGAGCAGTACTTC. This sequence encodes CASSQEVGTEFSYEQYF. This chain uses TRBV4-3 with TRBJ2-7; 7 bases line up with TRBD1. Per the germline V gene, CDR1 is LGHNA and CDR2 is YSLEER. This CDR3 contains 17 residues. The V gene end was trimmed by 0 bases and the J gene end by 0 bases; junction bases not matched to a gene: 8.

The V call is TRBV28, the J call TRBJ2-2; possible D gene TRBD1, 6 bases. The CDR3 contains 13 residues. The V end lost 5 bases, the J end lost 8 bases, and 12 bases lay between the germline ends. CDR1 is MDHEN and CDR2 is SYDVKM in the germline V gene. CDR3 nucleotides: TGTGCCAGCAGTGACGACAGGACGGGGGAGCTGTTTTTT. Protein sequence: CASSDDRTGELFF.

In its sample, this clone was seen a few times. The chain has TRBV7-2 and TRBJ1-2, with 8 positions matching TRBD1. J lost 6 bases, V lost 7 bases, and 13 bases had no gene match. This CDR3 spans 15 amino acids. CDR1 and CDR2 from the germline V gene are SGHTA and FQGNSA. The CDR3 is CASTQSQGAINGYTF. DNA for the CDR3: TGTGCCAGCACCCAATCGCAGGGGGCTATTAATGGCTACACCTTC. The full variable domain, with the rest looked up from reference TRBV7-2 and TRBJ1-2, is GAGVSQSPSNKVTEKGKDVELRCDPISGHTALYWYRQSLGQGLEFLIYFQGNSAPDKSGLPSDRFSAERTGGSVSTLTIQRTQQEDSAVYLCASTQSQGAINGYTFGSGTRLTVV.

The chain recombines TRBV24-1 with TRBJ2-1; TRBD2 aligns across 8 bases. Germline V lookup: CDR1 KGHDR, CDR2 SFDVKD. The CDR3 contains 13 residues. The junction had 10 bases not matched to a gene; V was cut back by 9 bases and J by 10 bases. The CDR3 reads CATRRGTRGEQFF. CDR3 in DNA: TGTGCCACCCGCCGGGGGACTAGGGGGGAGCAGTTCTTC.

This chain links TRBV10-1 with TRBJ1-5; D is possibly TRBD1 (5 bases). V was shortened by 0 bases and J by 6 bases, with 15 bases between the two germline ends. The CDR3 has 16 residues. Germline CDR1 WNHNN, CDR2 SYGVQD (reference sequence). The CDR3 coding sequence is TGCGCCAGCAGTGAGTCATCGCAGGGCCTCGGTCAGCCCCAGCATTTT. It yields the protein CASSESSQGLGQPQHF.

V gene TRBV27 combines with J gene TRBJ2-1; tentative D call: TRBD2 (6 bases). CDR3 length: 15 amino acids. CDR1 and CDR2 from the germline V gene are MNHEY and SMNVEV (reference sequence). With 5 bases removed from V and 3 bases from J, the gap between germline ends came to 14 bases. CDR3 sequence (DNA): TGTGCCAGCAGTCGCCGATCGGGGGACTACAATGAGCAGTTCTTC. Translation gives CASSRRSGDYNEQFF.

A few counts support this clone. This sequence joins TRBV7-3 and TRBJ2-1; no reliable D call. This CDR3 contains 15 residues. The germline V gene has CDR1 SGHTA and CDR2 FQGTGA. Trimming removed 5 bases at V and 5 bases at J, with 16 bases between. The CDR3 coding sequence is TGTGCCAGCAGCCCCTCCGGGTTAACTAACAATGAGCAGTTCTTC. The encoded protein is CASSPSGLTNNEQFF.

The gene calls are TRBV11-1 and TRBJ1-2; D possibly corresponds to TRBD1 (6 bases). The CDR3 totals 15 residues. Germline loops: CDR1 SGHAT, CDR2 FQDESV (reference sequence). Trimming cost V 2 bases and J 6 bases, with 16 bases left between them. Here the CDR3 DNA reads TGTGCCAGCAGCTTAAACGGACAGCGGACCGATGGCTACACCTTC. Its protein product is CASSLNGQRTDGYTF.

The chain uses TRBV7-9 and TRBJ2-5; the D gene is possibly TRBD1 (8 bases). Deletions cut 5 bases from V and 4 bases from J, with 20 bases between. The CDR3 covers 16 residues. From germline, CDR1 is SEHNR and CDR2 FQNEAQ (reference sequence). CDR3 nucleotide sequence: TGTGCCAGCAGCCTCGCAAGCGGGACAGGTGGAGAGACCCAGTACTTC. Amino acids: CASSLASGTGGETQYF.

This chain uses TRBV7-9 with TRBJ1-6, with 8 bases fitting TRBD1. The trim removed 1 base at V and 10 bases at J, leaving 6 bases unmatched. This CDR3 is built from 15 residues. In germline, CDR1 is SEHNR, CDR2 FQNEAQ (reference sequence). CDR3 in DNA: TGTGCCAGCAGCTTAGTAACAGGGGGGGGCTCACCCCTCCACTTT. It codes for CASSLVTGGGSPLHF. The full variable domain, rest sourced from reference TRBV7-9 and TRBJ1-6, is DTGVSQNPRHKITKRGQNVTFRCDPISEHNRLYWYRQTLGQGPEFLTYFQNEAQLEKSRLLSDRFSAERPKGSFSTLEIQRTEQGDSAMYLCASSLVTGGGSPLHFGNGTRLTVT.

V is TRBV27 and J is TRBJ2-5, with TRBD1 identical over 10 bases. Germline lookup yields CDR1 MNHEY and CDR2 SMNVEV (reference sequence). This CDR3 has 14 residues. V dropped 5 bases and J dropped 5; count of bases not matched to a gene: 5. CDR3 sequence: CASSRDRGWETQYF. CDR3 DNA sequence: TGTGCCAGCAGTCGGGACAGGGGTTGGGAGACCCAGTACTTC.

The chain employs TRBV6-2 or TRBV6-3 and TRBJ2-7; D gene uncertain. The length of the CDR3 is 13 residues. V was trimmed by 2 bases and J by 9 bases, leaving 14 bases between them. Looked up from germline, CDR1 is MNHEY and CDR2 is SVGEGT. CDR3 protein: CASSYLKPMGQYF. Written as DNA, the CDR3 is TGTGCCAGCAGTTACCTTAAACCGATGGGGCAGTACTTC.

This clone has only one observation. V is TRBV16 and J is TRBJ1-6; tentatively, D is TRBD1 (6 bases). Looked up from germline, CDR1 is KGHSY and CDR2 is FQNENV. V was clipped by 4 bases and J by 0 bases, with 16 bases between them. The CDR3 has 18 amino acids. The CDR3 DNA reads TGTGCCAGCAGCCGTCCGCGACAGGCGAGCTCCTATAATTCACCCCTCCACTTT. As protein: CASSRPRQASSYNSPLHF.

The V call is TRBV28, the J call TRBJ1-2; D is ambiguous. V lost 1 base and J 4 bases, leaving 13 bases between the germline ends. From germline, CDR1 is MDHEN and CDR2 SYDVKM. The length of the CDR3 is 15 residues. The CDR3 loop is CASSLSRRSSYGYTF. In DNA, the CDR3 is TGTGCCAGCAGTTTATCCCGTCGAAGCTCCTATGGCTACACCTTC.

In its sample, this clone ranks as medium-sized. The V call is TRBV11-1, the J call TRBJ1-5; D is unclear. From germline, CDR1 is SGHAT and CDR2 FQDESV (reference sequence). V shed 5 bases and J shed 11 bases, with 16 bases lying between them. This CDR3 spans 13 amino acids. The CDR3 DNA is TGTGCCAGCAGCCCCCCGAGGCGCCCCGCCCAGCATTTT. Its protein product is CASSPPRRPAQHF.

The chain's CDR3 is CASSPVPIALTDTQYF. In DNA, the CDR3 is TGTGCCAGCAGCCCCGTCCCGATAGCGCTCACAGATACGCAGTATTTT. The chain links TRBV7-2 to TRBJ2-3, with D perhaps matching TRBD2 (5 bases). Between the trimmed V and J ends, which lost 5 bases and 2 bases, there was a span of 17 bases. The CDR3 is 16 residues long. The germline V gene encodes CDR1 SGHTA and CDR2 FQGNSA.

This clone was detected once. The CDR3 is CASSPLDSLGATGYTF. The CDR3 DNA sequence: TGTGCCAGCAGTCCACTCGACAGCCTGGGGGCGACTGGCTACACCTTC. The chain uses TRBV27 and TRBJ1-2; D may be TRBD1 (6 bases). The CDR3 runs 16 residues. Germline values: CDR1 MNHEY, CDR2 SMNVEV (reference sequence). Trimming shortened V by 5 bases and J by 7 bases, and 23 bases separated the two germline ends.

The chain combines TRBV7-2 with TRBJ1-4; no reliable D call. The CDR3 spans 13 residues. V gave up 2 bases and J gave up 8 bases, with 9 bases separating them. The germline gives CDR1 SGHTA, CDR2 FQGNSA. This CDR3 reads CASSLRVEEKLFF. For the CDR3, the DNA is TGTGCCAGCAGCTTAAGGGTCGAAGAAAAACTGTTTTTT.

The CDR3 is CASKTGANTGELFF. The DNA of the CDR3 is TGTGCCAGCAAGACAGGGGCGAACACCGGGGAGCTGTTTTTT. The rearrangement links TRBV7-9 to TRBJ2-2, with 8 bases lining up with TRBD1. CDR3 length: 14 amino acids. Germline V CDR1 and CDR2: SEHNR, FQNEAQ (reference sequence). Trimming took 7 bases from V and 0 from J; bases not matched to a gene: 1.

The V and J genes are TRBV27 and TRBJ1-1, with D possibly matching TRBD1 (5 bases). Trimming took 3 bases from V and 5 from J, leaving 10 bases between them. Germline V gives CDR1 MNHEY, CDR2 SMNVEV (reference sequence). The CDR3 is made up of 13 amino acids. CDR3 protein: CASSLVGETEAFF. CDR3 in DNA: TGTGCCAGCAGTTTGGTAGGGGAAACTGAAGCTTTCTTT.

The gene calls are TRBV7-3 and TRBJ2-7; no definite D call. The V and J ends lost 11 bases and 5 bases respectively, with 7 bases between them. The CDR3 covers 9 residues. Germline-derived CDR1 and CDR2 are SGHTA and FQGTGA. CDR3 DNA sequence: TGTGCCCGCTTCCACGAGCAGTACTTC. Residues: CARFHEQYF.

The CDR3 loop is CASSPGGTEAFF. The CDR3, as DNA: TGTGCCAGCAGCCCAGGGGGCACTGAAGCTTTCTTT. The chain couples TRBV5-4 to TRBJ1-1; TRBD1 agrees at 7 bases. This CDR3 has 12 residues. The ends lost 4 bases at V and 4 bases at J; junction bases unmatched: 1. Germline V lookup: CDR1 SGHNT, CDR2 YYREEE (reference sequence).

CDR3 sequence (DNA): TGTGCCAGCAGTCCTTCCAGGGGACTTAGGGGGGAGCTGTTTTTT. It codes for CASSPSRGLRGELFF. J is TRBJ2-2 and V is TRBV28; D is tentatively TRBD1 or TRBD2 (6 bases each). V was shortened by 5 bases and J by 8 bases, with 18 bases between the two germline ends. The CDR3 has 15 residues. Germline loops: CDR1 MDHEN, CDR2 SYDVKM. Filled out from reference TRBV28 and TRBJ2-2, the complete variable domain reads DVKVTQSSRYLVKRTGEKVFLECVQDMDHENMFWYRQDPGLGLRLIYFSYDVKMKEKGDIPEGYSVSREKKERFSLILESASTNQTSMYLCASSPSRGLRGELFFGEGSRLTVL.

The chain uses TRBV3-1 (or the pseudogene TRBV3-2) and TRBJ2-2, with D hard to call. Germline V gene lookup returns CDR1 LGHDT and CDR2 YNNKEL (reference sequence). Deletions cut 4 bases from V and 5 bases from J, with 8 bases between. The CDR3 is made up of 13 amino acids. CDR3 sequence: CASSRAATGELFF. In nucleotides, the CDR3 is TGTGCCAGCAGCCGAGCAGCGACCGGGGAGCTGTTTTTT.